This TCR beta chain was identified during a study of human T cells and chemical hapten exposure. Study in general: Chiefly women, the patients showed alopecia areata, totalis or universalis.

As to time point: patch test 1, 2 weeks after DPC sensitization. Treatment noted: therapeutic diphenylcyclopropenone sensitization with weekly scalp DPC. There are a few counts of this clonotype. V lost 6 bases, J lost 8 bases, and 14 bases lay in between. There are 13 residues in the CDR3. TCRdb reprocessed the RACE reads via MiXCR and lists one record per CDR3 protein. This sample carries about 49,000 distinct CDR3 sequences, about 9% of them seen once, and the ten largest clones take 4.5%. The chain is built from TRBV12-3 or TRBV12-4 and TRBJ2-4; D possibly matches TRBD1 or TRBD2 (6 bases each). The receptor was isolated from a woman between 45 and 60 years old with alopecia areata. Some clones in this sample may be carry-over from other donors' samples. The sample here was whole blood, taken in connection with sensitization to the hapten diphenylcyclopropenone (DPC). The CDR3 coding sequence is TGTGCCAGCAGGCCCATCGGGGGCGACATTCAGTACTTC. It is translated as CASRPIGGDIQYF.